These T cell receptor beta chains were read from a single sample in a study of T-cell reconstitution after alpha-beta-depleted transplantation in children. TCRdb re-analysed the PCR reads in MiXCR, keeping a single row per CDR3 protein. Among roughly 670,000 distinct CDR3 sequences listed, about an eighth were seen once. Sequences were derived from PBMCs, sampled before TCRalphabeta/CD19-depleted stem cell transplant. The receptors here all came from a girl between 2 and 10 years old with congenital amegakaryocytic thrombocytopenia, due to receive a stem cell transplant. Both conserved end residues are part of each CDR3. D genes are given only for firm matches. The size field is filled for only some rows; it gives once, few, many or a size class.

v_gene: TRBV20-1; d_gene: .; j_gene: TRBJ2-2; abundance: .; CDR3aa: CSAPTTGGGELFF; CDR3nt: TGCAGTGCCCCTACTACCGGTGGAGGGGAGCTGTTTTTT
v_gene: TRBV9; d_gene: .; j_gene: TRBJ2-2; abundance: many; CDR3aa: CASSYQGKAVTGELFF; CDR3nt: TGTGCCAGCAGTTACCAGGGGAAAGCGGTTACCGGGGAGCTGTTTTTT
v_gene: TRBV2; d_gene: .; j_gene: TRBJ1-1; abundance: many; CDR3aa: CASKTEVNTEAFF; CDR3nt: TGTGCCAGCAAAACAGAAGTGAACACTGAAGCTTTCTTT
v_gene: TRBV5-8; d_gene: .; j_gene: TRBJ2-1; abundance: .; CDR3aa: CASSLRLRGSYNEQFF; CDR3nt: TGTGCCAGCAGCTTGAGGTTACGAGGCTCCTACAATGAGCAGTTCTTC
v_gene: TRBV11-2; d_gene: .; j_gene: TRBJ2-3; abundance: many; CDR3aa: CASSLLTRDTQYF; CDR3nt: TGTGCCAGCAGCTTACTCACCCGGGATACGCAGTATTTT
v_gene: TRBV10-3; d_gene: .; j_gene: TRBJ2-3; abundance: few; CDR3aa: CAISPDPGGTDTQYF; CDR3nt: TGTGCCATCAGCCCAGACCCCGGAGGCACAGATACGCAGTATTTT
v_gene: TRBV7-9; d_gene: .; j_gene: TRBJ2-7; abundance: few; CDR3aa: CASSSPLVDEQYF; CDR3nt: TGTGCCAGCAGCTCGCCCCTCGTGGACGAGCAGTACTTC
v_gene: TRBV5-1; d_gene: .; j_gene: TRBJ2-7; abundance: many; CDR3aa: CASTKGVGTYEQYF; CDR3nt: TGCGCCAGTACTAAGGGAGTAGGGACCTACGAGCAGTACTTC
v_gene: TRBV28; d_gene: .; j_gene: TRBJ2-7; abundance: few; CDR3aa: CASSLGGEGAHLAWQYF; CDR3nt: TGTGCCAGCAGTTTGGGGGGAGAGGGGGCCCACTTGGCATGGCAGTACTTC
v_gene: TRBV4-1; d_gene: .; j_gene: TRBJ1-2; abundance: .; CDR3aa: CASSQVVTRPDGYTF; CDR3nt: TGCGCCAGCAGCCAAGTAGTGACCAGGCCGGATGGCTACACCTTC
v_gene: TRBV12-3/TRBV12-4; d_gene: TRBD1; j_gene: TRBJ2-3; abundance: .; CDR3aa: CASTGDRLGQYF; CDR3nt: TGTGCCAGCACCGGGGACAGACTGGGGCAGTATTTT
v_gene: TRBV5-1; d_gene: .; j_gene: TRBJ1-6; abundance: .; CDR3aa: CASSSQGLIPPLHF; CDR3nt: TGCGCCAGCAGCTCACAGGGCCTAATTCCACCCCTCCACTTT
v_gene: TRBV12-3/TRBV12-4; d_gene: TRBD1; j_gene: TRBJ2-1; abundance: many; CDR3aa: CASSLTGEPYNEQFF; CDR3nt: TGTGCCAGCAGCCTTACAGGGGAACCCTACAATGAGCAGTTCTTC
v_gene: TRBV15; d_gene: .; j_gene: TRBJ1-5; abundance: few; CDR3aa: CATSRVLGSNQPQHF; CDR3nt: TGTGCCACCAGCAGAGTTTTGGGTAGCAATCAGCCCCAGCATTTT
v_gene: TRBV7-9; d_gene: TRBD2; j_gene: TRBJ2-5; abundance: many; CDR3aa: CASRKVAGEETQYF; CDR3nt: TGTGCCAGCAGGAAGGTAGCGGGAGAAGAGACCCAGTACTTC
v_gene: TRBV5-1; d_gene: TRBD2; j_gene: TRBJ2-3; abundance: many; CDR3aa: CASSLTSGNPTDTQYF; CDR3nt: TGCGCCAGCAGCTTGACTAGCGGAAATCCAACAGATACGCAGTATTTT
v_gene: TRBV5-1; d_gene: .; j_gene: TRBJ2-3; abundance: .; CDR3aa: CATSLMGLGTDTQYF; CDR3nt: TGCGCCACCTCTCTCATGGGGCTGGGCACAGATACGCAGTATTTT
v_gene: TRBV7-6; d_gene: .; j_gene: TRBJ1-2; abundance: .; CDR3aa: CASSQIRGTNYGYTF; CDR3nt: TGTGCCAGCAGCCAGATTAGGGGTACTAACTATGGCTACACCTTC
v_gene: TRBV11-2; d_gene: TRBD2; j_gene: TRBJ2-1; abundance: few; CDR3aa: CASSLSAGGFNEQFF; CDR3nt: TGTGCCAGCAGCTTATCCGCGGGAGGCTTCAATGAGCAGTTCTTC
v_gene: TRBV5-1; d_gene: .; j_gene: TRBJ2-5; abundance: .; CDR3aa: CASSLAGTLRETQYF; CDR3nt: TGCGCCAGCAGCTTGGCCGGGACACTAAGGGAGACCCAGTACTTC
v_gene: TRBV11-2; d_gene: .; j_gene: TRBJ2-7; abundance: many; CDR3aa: CARPPYYEQYF; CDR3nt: TGTGCCAGACCACCGTACTACGAGCAGTACTTC
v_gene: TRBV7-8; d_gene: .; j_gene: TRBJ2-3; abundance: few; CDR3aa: CASSSFGNTQYF; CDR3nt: TGTGCCAGCAGCTCCTTTGGGAATACGCAGTATTTT
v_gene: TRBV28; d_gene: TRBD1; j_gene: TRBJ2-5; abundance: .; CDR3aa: CASSLWGQGLETQYF; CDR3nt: TGTGCCAGCAGTTTATGGGGACAGGGTTTAGAGACCCAGTACTTC
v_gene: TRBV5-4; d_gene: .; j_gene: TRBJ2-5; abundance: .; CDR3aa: CASSLGGPANKETQYF; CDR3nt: TGTGCCAGCAGCCTCGGGGGGCCGGCGAATAAAGAGACCCAGTACTTC
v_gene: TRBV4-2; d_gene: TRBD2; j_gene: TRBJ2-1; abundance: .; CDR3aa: CASSQLGTSGRYNEQFF; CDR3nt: TGTGCCAGCAGCCAGCTCGGGACTAGCGGTCGCTACAATGAGCAGTTCTTC
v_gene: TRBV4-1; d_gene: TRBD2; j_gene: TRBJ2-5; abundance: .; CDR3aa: CASSQVGLGGEGETQYF; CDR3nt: TGCGCCAGCAGCCAAGTGGGACTAGGCGGGGAAGGAGAGACCCAGTACTTC
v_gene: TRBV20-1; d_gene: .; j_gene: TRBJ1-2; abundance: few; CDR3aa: CSASGPGQNYGYTF; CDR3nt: TGCAGTGCTAGCGGACCTGGACAGAACTATGGCTACACCTTC
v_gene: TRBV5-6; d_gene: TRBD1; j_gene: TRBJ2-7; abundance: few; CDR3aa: CASSAGRDRHIYEQYF; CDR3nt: TGTGCCAGCAGCGCGGGCCGGGACAGACACATCTACGAGCAGTACTTC
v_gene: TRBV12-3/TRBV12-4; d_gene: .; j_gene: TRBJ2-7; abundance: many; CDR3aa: CASSLAGVFNEQYF; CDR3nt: TGTGCCAGCAGTTTAGCGGGGGTTTTCAACGAGCAGTACTTC
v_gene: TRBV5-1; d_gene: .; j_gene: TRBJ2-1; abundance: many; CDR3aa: CASSFPGGNEQFF; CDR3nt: TGCGCCAGCAGCTTTCCCGGGGGCAATGAGCAGTTCTTC
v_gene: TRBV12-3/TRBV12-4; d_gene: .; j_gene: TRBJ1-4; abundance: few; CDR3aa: CASSLTGTTEKLFF; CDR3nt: TGTGCCAGCAGTCTCACCGGGACAACCGAAAAACTGTTTTTT
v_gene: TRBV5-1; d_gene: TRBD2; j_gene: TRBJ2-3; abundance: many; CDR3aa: CASSLVSGRATDTQYF; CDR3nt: TGCGCCAGCAGCTTGGTGAGCGGGAGGGCGACAGATACGCAGTATTTT
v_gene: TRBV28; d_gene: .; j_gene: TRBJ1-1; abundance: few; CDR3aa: CASSLQGIGKNTEAFF; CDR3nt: TGTGCCAGCAGTTTACAGGGAATCGGGAAGAACACTGAAGCTTTCTTT
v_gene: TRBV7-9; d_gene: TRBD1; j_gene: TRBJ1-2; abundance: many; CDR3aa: CASSLTGSANYGYTF; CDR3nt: TGTGCCAGCAGCTTGACAGGGAGTGCTAACTATGGCTACACCTTC
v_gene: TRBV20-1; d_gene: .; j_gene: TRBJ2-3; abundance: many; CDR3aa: CSARVLAGTDTQYF; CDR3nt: TGCAGTGCTAGAGTACTAGCTGGGACAGATACGCAGTATTTT
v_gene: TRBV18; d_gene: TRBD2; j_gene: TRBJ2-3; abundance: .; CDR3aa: CASSPLVGAGGPPDTQYF; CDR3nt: TGTGCCAGCTCCCCTTTGGTCGGCGCGGGAGGGCCGCCAGATACGCAGTATTTT
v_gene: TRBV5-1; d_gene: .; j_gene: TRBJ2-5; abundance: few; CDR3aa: CASSPPRSADETQYF; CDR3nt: TGCGCCAGCAGCCCCCCCAGGTCCGCCGATGAGACCCAGTACTTC
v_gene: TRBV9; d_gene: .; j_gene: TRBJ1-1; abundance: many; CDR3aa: CASTRLGNTEAFF; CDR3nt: TGTGCCAGCACCAGACTAGGGAACACTGAAGCTTTCTTT
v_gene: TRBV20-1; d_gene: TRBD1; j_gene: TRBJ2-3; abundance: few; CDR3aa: CSAGSVTGSTDTQYF; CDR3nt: TGCAGTGCTGGCTCTGTGACAGGGAGCACAGATACGCAGTATTTT
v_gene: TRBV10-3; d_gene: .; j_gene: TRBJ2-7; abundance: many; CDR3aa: CAISEVGVQYF; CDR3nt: TGTGCCATCAGTGAGGTTGGGGTTCAGTACTTC
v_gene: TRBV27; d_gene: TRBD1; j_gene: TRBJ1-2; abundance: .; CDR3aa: CASSGQGALNYGYTF; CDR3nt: TGTGCCAGCAGTGGACAGGGGGCGCTTAACTATGGCTACACCTTC
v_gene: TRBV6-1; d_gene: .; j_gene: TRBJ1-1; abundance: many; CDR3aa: CASSDIGEPSEAFF; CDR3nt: TGTGCCAGCAGCGATATTGGGGAACCCTCTGAAGCTTTCTTT
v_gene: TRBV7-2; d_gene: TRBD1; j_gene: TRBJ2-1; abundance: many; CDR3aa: CASSVNYGTGYEQFF; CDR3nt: TGTGCCAGCAGCGTAAATTACGGGACAGGGTATGAGCAGTTCTTC
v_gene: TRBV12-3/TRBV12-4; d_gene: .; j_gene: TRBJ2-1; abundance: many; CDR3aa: CASTLGLASVSSYNEQFF; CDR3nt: TGTGCCAGCACCCTAGGGCTAGCCTCCGTCAGCTCCTACAATGAGCAGTTCTTC
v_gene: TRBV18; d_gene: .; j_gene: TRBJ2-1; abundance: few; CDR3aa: CASSPYVEGYRNEQFF; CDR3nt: TGTGCCAGCTCACCATACGTGGAAGGGTATCGCAATGAGCAGTTCTTC
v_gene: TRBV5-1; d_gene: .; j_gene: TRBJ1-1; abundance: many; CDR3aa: CASSLGPGATEAFF; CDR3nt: TGCGCCAGCAGCTTGGGCCCCGGGGCCACTGAAGCTTTCTTT
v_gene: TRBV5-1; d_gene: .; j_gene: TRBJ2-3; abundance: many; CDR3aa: CASSRYTDTQYF; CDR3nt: TGCGCCAGCAGTCGATACACAGATACGCAGTATTTT
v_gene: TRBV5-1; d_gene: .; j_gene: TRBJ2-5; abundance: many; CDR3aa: CASSLAEELETQYF; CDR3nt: TGCGCCAGCAGCTTGGCTGAGGAGTTAGAGACCCAGTACTTC
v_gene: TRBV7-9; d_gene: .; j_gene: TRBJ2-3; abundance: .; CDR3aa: CASSGRTLAASDTQYF; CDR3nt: TGTGCCAGCAGCGGACGGACTCTCGCGGCTTCAGATACGCAGTATTTT
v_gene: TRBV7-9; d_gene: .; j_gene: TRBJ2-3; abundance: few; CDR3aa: CASSPLEGTYTDTQYF; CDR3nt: TGTGCCAGCAGTCCTCTCGAGGGGACCTACACAGATACGCAGTATTTT
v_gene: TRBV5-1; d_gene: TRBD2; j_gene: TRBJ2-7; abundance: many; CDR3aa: CASSKRAGGRSYEQYF; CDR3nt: TGCGCCAGCAGTAAAAGAGCGGGAGGGCGCTCCTACGAGCAGTACTTC
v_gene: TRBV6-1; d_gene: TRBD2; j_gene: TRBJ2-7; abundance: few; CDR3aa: CASRILALDPYEQYF; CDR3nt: TGTGCCAGCAGGATACTAGCGCTAGACCCCTACGAGCAGTACTTC
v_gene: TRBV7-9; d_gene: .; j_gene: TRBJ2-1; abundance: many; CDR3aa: CASSLGRLDGDEQFF; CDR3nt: TGTGCCAGCAGCTTAGGGCGACTAGACGGGGATGAGCAGTTCTTC
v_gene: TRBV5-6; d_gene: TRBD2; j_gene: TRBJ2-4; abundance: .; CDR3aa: CASSLGAGGIRNIQYF; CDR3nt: TGTGCCAGCAGCTTGGGTGCGGGGGGGATTCGAAACATTCAGTACTTC
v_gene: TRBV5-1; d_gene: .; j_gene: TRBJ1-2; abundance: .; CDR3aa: CASSLEQFGGYTF; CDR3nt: TGCGCCAGCAGCTTGGAGCAATTTGGTGGCTACACCTTC
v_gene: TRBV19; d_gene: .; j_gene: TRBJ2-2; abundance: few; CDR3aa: CASSMTPQPPGELFF; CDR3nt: TGTGCCAGTAGTATGACTCCCCAGCCCCCCGGGGAGCTGTTTTTT
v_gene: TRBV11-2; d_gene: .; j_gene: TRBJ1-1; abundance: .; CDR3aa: CASTKPLYTEAFF; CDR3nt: TGTGCCAGCACAAAGCCGCTTTACACTGAAGCTTTCTTT